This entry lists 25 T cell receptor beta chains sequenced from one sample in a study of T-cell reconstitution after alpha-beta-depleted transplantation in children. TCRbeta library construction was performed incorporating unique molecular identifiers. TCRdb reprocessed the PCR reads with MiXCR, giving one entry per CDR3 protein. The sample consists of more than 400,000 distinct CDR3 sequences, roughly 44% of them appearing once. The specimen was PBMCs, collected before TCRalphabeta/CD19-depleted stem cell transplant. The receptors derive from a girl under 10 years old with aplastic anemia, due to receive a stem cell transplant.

The CDR3 protein is CAISARGAGDRGNEQFF. The CDR3 DNA reads as TGTGCCATCAGCGCCCGTGGAGCGGGGGATCGAGGCAATGAGCAGTTCTTC. This chain uses TRBV10-3 with TRBJ2-1; 8 nucleotides agree with TRBD2. The junction had 16 bases not matched to a gene; V was cut back by 6 bases and J by 6 bases. The CDR3 length is 17 residues. Germline assignment: CDR1 ENHRY and CDR2 SYGVKD.

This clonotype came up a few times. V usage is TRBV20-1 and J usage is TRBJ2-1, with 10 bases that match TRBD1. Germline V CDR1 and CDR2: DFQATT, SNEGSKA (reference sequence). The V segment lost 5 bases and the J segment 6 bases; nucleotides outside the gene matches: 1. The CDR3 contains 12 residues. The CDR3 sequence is CSAGTGVNEQFF. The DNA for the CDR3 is TGCAGTGCTGGGACAGGGGTCAATGAGCAGTTCTTC.

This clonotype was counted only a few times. The CDR3, as DNA: TGTGCCAGCAGCTTAGTTGTAGTTTCTGGGGCCAACGTCCTGACTTTC. Its protein is CASSLVVVSGANVLTF. The rearrangement links TRBV13 to TRBJ2-6; D ambiguous. This CDR3 is 16 amino acids long. Germline assignment: CDR1 PRHDT and CDR2 FYEKMQ (reference sequence). The V and J ends lost 1 base and 1 base respectively, with 8 bases between them.

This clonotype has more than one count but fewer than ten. CDR3 protein: CASASGTPTSYEQYF. The CDR3 bases are TGTGCCAGCGCCTCCGGGACCCCTACCTCCTACGAGCAGTACTTC. J is TRBJ2-7 and V is TRBV27; D tentatively reads TRBD1 or TRBD2 (5 bases each). V was trimmed by 8 bases and J by 0 bases, leaving 17 bases between them. Germline V gene lookup returns CDR1 MNHEY and CDR2 SMNVEV (reference sequence). The CDR3 has 15 amino acids.

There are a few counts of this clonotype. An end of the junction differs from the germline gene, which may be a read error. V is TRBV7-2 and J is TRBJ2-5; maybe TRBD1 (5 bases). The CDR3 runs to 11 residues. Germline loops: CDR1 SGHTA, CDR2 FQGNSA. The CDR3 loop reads CARGAQGTQYF. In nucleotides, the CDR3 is TGTGCCAGAGGGGCACAAGGGACCCAGTACTTC.

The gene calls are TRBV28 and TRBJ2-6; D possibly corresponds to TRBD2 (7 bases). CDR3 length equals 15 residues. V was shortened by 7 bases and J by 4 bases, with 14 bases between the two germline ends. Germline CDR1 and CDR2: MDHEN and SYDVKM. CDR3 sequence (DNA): TGTGCCAGCACCGGGGGGCGCGGAGGGGCCAACGTCCTGACTTTC. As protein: CASTGGRGGANVLTF.

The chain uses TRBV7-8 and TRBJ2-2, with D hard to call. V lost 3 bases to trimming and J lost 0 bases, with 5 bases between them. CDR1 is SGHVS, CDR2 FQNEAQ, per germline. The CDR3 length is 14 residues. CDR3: CASSFRANTGELFF. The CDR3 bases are TGTGCCAGCAGCTTCCGGGCGAACACCGGGGAGCTGTTTTTT.

CDR3 amino acids: CASRSSGGRDEQFF. In DNA, the CDR3 is TGTGCCAGCAGATCTAGCGGGGGAAGGGATGAGCAGTTCTTC. The V and J genes are TRBV4-2 and TRBJ2-1; TRBD2 aligns across 10 bases. The V gene end was trimmed by 6 bases and the J gene end by 8 bases; junction bases not matched to a gene: 7. The CDR3 has 14 residues. From germline, CDR1 is LGHNA and CDR2 YNFKEQ.

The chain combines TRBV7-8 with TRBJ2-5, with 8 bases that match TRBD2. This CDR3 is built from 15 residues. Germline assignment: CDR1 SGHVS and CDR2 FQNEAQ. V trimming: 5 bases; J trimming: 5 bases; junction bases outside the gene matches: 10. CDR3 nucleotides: TGTGCCAGCAGCCGACCAGCGGGAGTTGGGGAGACCCAGTACTTC. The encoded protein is CASSRPAGVGETQYF.

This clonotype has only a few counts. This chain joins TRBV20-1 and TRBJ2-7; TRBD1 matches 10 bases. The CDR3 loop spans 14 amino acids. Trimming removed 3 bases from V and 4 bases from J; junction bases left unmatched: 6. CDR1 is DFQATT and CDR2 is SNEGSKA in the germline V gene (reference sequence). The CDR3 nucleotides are TGCAGTGCTAGGTTGACAGGGGGCAGGTACGAGCAGTACTTC. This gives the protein CSARLTGGRYEQYF.

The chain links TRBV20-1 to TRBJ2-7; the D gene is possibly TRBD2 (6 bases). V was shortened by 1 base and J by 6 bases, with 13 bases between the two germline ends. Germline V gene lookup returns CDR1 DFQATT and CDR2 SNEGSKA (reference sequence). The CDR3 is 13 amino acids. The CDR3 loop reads CSARASSAREQYF. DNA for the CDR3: TGCAGTGCTAGAGCTTCTAGCGCCCGCGAGCAGTACTTC.

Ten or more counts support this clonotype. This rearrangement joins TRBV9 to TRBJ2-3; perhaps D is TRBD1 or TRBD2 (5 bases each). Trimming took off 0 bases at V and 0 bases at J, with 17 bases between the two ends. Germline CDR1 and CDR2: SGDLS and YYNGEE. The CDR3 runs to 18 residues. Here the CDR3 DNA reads TGTGCCAGCAGCGTAGCTCCCGGGGCCAAGACTAGCACAGATACGCAGTATTTT. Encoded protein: CASSVAPGAKTSTDTQYF.

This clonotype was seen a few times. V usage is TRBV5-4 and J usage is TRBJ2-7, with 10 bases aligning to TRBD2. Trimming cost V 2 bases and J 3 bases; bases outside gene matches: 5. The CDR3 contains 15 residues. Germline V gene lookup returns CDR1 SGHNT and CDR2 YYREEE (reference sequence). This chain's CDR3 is CASSFRTSGNYEQYF. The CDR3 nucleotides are TGTGCCAGCAGCTTTCGGACTAGCGGTAACTACGAGCAGTACTTC.

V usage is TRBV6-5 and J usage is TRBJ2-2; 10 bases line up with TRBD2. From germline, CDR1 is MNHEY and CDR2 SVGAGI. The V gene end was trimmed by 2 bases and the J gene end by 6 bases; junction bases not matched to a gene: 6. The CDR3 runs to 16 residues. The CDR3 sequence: CASSYRGAGGPGELFF. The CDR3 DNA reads TGTGCCAGCAGTTACAGGGGAGCGGGAGGGCCCGGGGAGCTGTTTTTT.

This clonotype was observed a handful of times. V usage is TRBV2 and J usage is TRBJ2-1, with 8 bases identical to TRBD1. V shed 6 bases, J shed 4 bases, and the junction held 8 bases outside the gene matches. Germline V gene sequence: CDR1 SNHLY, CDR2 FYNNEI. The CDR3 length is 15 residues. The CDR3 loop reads CASRPGQEGYNEQFF. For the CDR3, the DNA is TGTGCCAGCAGGCCGGGACAGGAGGGATACAATGAGCAGTTCTTC.

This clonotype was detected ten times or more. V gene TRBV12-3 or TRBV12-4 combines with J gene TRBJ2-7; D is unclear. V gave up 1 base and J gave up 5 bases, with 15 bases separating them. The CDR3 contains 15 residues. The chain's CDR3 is CASSLERRRQDEQYF. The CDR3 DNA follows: TGTGCCAGCAGTTTAGAAAGGAGACGGCAGGACGAGCAGTACTTC.

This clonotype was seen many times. The CDR3 protein is CASSLRLAGGYEQYF. Written as DNA, the CDR3 is TGCGCCAGCAGCTTAAGATTAGCGGGAGGCTACGAGCAGTACTTC. The chain couples TRBV5-1 to TRBJ2-7, with TRBD2 matching 10 bases. V gave up 2 bases and J gave up 3 bases; unmatched junction bases: 5. CDR3 length: 15 residues. Germline CDR1 reads SGHRS; CDR2 reads YFSETQ.

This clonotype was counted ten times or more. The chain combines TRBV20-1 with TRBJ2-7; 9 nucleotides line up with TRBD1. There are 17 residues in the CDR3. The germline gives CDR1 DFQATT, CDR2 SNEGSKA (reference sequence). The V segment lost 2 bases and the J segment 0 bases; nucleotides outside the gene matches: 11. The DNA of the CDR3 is TGCAGTGCTAGACTAGGGACAGGGCGGGGGAGCTCCTACGAGCAGTACTTC. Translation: CSARLGTGRGSSYEQYF.

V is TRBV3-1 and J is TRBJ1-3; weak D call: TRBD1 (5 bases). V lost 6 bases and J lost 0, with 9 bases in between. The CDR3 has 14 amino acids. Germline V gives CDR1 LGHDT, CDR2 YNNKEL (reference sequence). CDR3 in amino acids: CASRGTPSGNTIYF. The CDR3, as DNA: TGTGCCAGCAGGGGGACGCCCTCTGGAAACACCATATATTTT.

The CDR3: CASTQGRGSTDTQYF. Here the CDR3 DNA reads TGTGCCAGCACCCAGGGGCGGGGGAGCACAGATACGCAGTATTTT. The chain links TRBV6-1 to TRBJ2-3; tentative D call: TRBD2 (7 bases). Germline-derived CDR1 and CDR2 are MNHNS and SASEGT. This CDR3 is built from 15 residues. V was pared by 7 bases and J by 0 bases, with 14 bases between.

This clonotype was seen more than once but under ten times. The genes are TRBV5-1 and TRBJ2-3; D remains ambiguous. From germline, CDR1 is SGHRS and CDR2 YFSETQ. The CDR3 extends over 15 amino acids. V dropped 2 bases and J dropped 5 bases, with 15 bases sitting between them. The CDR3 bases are TGCGCCAGCAGCTTCGGCTATGTGGGCCAAGATACGCAGTATTTT. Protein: CASSFGYVGQDTQYF.

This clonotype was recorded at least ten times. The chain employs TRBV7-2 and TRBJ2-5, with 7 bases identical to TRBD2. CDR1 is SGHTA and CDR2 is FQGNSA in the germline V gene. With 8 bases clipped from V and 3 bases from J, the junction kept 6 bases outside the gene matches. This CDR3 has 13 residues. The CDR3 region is CASGTGTKETQYF. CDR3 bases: TGTGCCAGCGGAACGGGGACTAAAGAGACCCAGTACTTC.

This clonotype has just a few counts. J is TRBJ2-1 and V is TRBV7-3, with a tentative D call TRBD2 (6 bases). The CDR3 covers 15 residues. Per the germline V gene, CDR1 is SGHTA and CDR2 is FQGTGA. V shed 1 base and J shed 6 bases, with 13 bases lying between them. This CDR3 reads CASSLSGTPFNEQFF. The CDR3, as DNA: TGTGCCAGCAGCTTAAGCGGGACCCCTTTCAATGAGCAGTTCTTC. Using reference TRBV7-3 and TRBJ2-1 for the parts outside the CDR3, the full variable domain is GAGVSQTPSNKVTEKGKYVELRCDPISGHTALYWYRQSLGQGPEFLIYFQGTGAADDSGLPNDRFFAVRPEGSVSTLKIQRTERGDSAVYLCASSLSGTPFNEQFFGPGTRLTVL.

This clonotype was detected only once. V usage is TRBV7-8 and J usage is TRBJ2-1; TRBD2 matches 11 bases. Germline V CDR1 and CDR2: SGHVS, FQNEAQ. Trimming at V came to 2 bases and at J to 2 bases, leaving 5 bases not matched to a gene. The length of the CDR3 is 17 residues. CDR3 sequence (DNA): TGTGCCAGCAGCTTACTCGGGACTAGCGGAACCTACAATGAGCAGTTCTTC. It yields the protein CASSLLGTSGTYNEQFF. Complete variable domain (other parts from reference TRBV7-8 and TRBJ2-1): GAGVSQSPRYKVAKRGQDVALRCDPISGHVSLFWYQQALGQGPEFLTYFQNEAQLDKSGLPSDRFFAERPEGSVSTLKIQRTQQEDSAVYLCASSLLGTSGTYNEQFFGPGTRLTVL.

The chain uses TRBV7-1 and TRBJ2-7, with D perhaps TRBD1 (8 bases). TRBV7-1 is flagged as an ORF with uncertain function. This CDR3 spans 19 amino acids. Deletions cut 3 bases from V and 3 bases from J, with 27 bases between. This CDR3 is CASSSAWGTGWGGIYEQYF. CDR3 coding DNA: TGTGCCAGCAGCTCCGCCTGGGGGACAGGTTGGGGGGGGATCTACGAGCAGTACTTC.